These 18 T cell receptor beta chains share one sample of origin, sequenced in a study of PD-1 blockade in classical Hodgkin lymphoma. The protocol was immunoSEQ multiplex PCR, while the TCRdb copy is restricted to in-frame clones and leaves out a portion. The sample contains tens of thousands of clones, less than 90% of which appear only once. In every patient, relapse followed autologous stem cell transplantation, while exposure to brentuximab vedotin differed. Sequenced material: peripheral blood mononuclear cells (PBMCs), taken before the second cycle of nivolumab. Source of these receptors: a human donor with classical Hodgkin lymphoma.

The chain links TRBV27 to TRBJ1-2; 7 bases line up with TRBD1. Germline values: CDR1 MNHEY, CDR2 SMNVEV (reference sequence). Germline trimming cut 1 base from V and 3 bases from J; bases unmatched to any gene: 2. CDR3 length: 14 amino acids. CDR3 amino acids: CASSLWDRYYGYTF. The DNA for the CDR3 is TGTGCCAGCAGTTTATGGGACAGATACTATGGCTACACCTTC.

The sample holds one count of this clone. The chain recombines TRBV7-2 with TRBJ1-1, with 8 nucleotides matching TRBD1. V dropped 4 bases and J dropped 3; count of bases not matched to a gene: 1. The germline gives CDR1 SGHTA, CDR2 FQGNSA. This CDR3 comprises 13 residues. CDR3 DNA sequence: TGTGCCAGCAGCTCGGACAGGGACACTGAAGCTTTCTTT. Protein sequence: CASSSDRDTEAFF.

This chain links TRBV6-5 with TRBJ1-1; 8 bases agree with TRBD1. With 6 bases clipped from V and 9 bases from J, the junction kept 9 bases outside the gene matches. This CDR3 comprises 13 residues. Germline V lookup: CDR1 MNHEY, CDR2 SVGAGI. For the CDR3, the DNA is TGTGCCAGCAGGAACCTAGGACAGGGAAAAGCTTTCTTT. This sequence encodes CASRNLGQGKAFF.

The chain joins TRBV11-1 to TRBJ1-2; maybe TRBD1 (5 bases). The CDR3 loop spans 18 amino acids. Germline V gene lookup returns CDR1 SGHAT and CDR2 FQDESV (reference sequence). The V gene lost 2 bases and the J gene lost 0 bases, with 19 bases spanning the gap. In DNA, the CDR3 is TGTGCCAGCAGCTTATATAGCAGGGTTGATAGATCTAACTATGGCTACACCTTC. Translated: CASSLYSRVDRSNYGYTF.

The V gene is TRBV7-2, the J gene TRBJ2-1, with TRBD2 identical over 11 bases. Germline CDR1 is SGHTA and CDR2 is FQGNSA. The CDR3 consists of 15 residues. The ends lost 1 base at V and 9 bases at J; junction bases unmatched: 5. CDR3 nucleotides: TGTGCCAGCAGCTTAGTTTCTAGCGGGGGGCGTGAGCAGTTCTTC. As protein: CASSLVSSGGREQFF.

V gene TRBV11-2 combines with J gene TRBJ2-7, with 7 bases that match TRBD2. The CDR3 contains 16 residues. CDR1 and CDR2 from the germline V gene are SGHAT and FQNNGV. The ends lost 3 bases at V and 2 bases at J; junction bases unmatched: 10. CDR3 amino acids: CASSLGPGLDTYEQYF. In DNA, the CDR3 is TGTGCCAGCAGCTTGGGCCCCGGACTAGACACCTACGAGCAGTACTTC.

The rearrangement joins TRBV5-4 to TRBJ1-5; D unclear. Germline V lookup: CDR1 SGHNT, CDR2 YYREEE (reference sequence). Deletions cut 1 base from V and 1 base from J, with 3 bases between. This CDR3 comprises 13 residues. CDR3 DNA: TGTGCCAGCAGCTTGCGCAGCAATCAGCCCCAGCATTTT. Encoded protein: CASSLRSNQPQHF.

This chain links TRBV4-2 with TRBJ2-5; a possible D gene is TRBD1 (6 bases). This CDR3 is 18 amino acids long. Trimming left V 0 bases short and J 5 bases short, with 22 bases between. The germline V gene encodes CDR1 LGHNA and CDR2 YNFKEQ. CDR3: CASSQDAGAGRAGETQYF. The DNA of the CDR3 is TGTGCCAGCAGCCAAGATGCAGGGGCTGGGCGGGCCGGTGAGACCCAGTACTTC.

V usage is TRBV27 and J usage is TRBJ2-7; D remains unclear. Germline assignment: CDR1 MNHEY and CDR2 SMNVEV (reference sequence). V was trimmed by 2 bases and J by 3 bases, leaving 8 bases between them. The CDR3 extends over 13 amino acids. The CDR3 region is CASSLTDGYEQYF. For the CDR3, the DNA is TGTGCCAGCAGTTTAACGGACGGCTACGAGCAGTACTTC.

This clone came up a few times. The chain carries TRBV27 and TRBJ1-5; tentative D call: TRBD1 (5 bases). The V and J ends lost 7 bases and 6 bases respectively, with 13 bases between them. This CDR3 contains 13 residues. CDR1 and CDR2 (germline): MNHEY, SMNVEV (reference sequence). CDR3 residues: CASNTGGVQPQHF. The CDR3 coding sequence is TGTGCCAGCAACACGGGAGGGGTTCAGCCCCAGCATTTT.

This chain links TRBV5-1 with TRBJ2-2; 7 bases fit TRBD1. The CDR3 has 15 residues. V was clipped by 3 bases and J by 1 base; unmatched bases: 3. CDR1 is SGHRS, CDR2 YFSETQ, per germline. CDR3 in DNA: TGCGCCAGCAGCTCCAACAGGGGGAACACCGGGGAGCTGTTTTTT. Translating it yields CASSSNRGNTGELFF.

CDR3 region: CASSWDRRTGELFF. The CDR3 DNA is TGTGCCAGCAGCTGGGACAGGAGGACCGGGGAGCTGTTTTTT. The chain is built from TRBV7-9 and TRBJ2-2, with 8 nucleotides matching TRBD1. The CDR3 is made up of 14 amino acids. The ends lost 4 bases at V and 5 bases at J; junction bases unmatched: 3. Germline V gene lookup returns CDR1 SEHNR and CDR2 FQNEAQ (reference sequence).

Turning to this clone: The junction differs from germline at one of its ends, possibly a read error. The identical CDR3 is also encoded by other nucleotide sequences in the sample. J is TRBJ2-2 and V is TRBV4-3; 10 bases are shared with TRBD1. This CDR3 has 18 amino acids. Germline-derived CDR1 and CDR2 are LGHNA and YSLEER. The CDR3 reads CASSQGPGGQGGTGELFF. The CDR3 region has the DNA TGCGCCAGCAGCCAAGGACCCGGTGGACAGGGGGGAACCGGGGAGCTGTTCTTT.

The chain joins TRBV11-2 to TRBJ2-3, with D perhaps TRBD2 (6 bases). The CDR3 runs 14 residues. V lost 3 bases and J lost 4, with 11 bases in between. Per the germline V gene, CDR1 is SGHAT and CDR2 is FQNNGV. CDR3 amino acids: CASSLGPGADTQYF. As DNA, the CDR3 is TGTGCCAGCAGCTTGGGTCCGGGGGCAGATACGCAGTATTTT.

This chain links TRBV28 with TRBJ1-2; no firm D call. This CDR3 contains 14 residues. CDR1 MDHEN and CDR2 SYDVKM come from the germline V gene. The V and J ends lost 6 bases and 2 bases respectively, with 13 bases between them. The CDR3 DNA sequence: TGTGCCAGCAGGCCGTATAGAAGGAACTATGGCTACACCTTC. Protein: CASRPYRRNYGYTF.

The rearrangement uses TRBV6-6 and TRBJ1-5, with D unclear. The germline gives CDR1 MNHNY, CDR2 SVGAGI (reference sequence). V was cut by 6 bases and J by 1 base, with 7 bases left in between. The CDR3 spans 13 residues. The CDR3 DNA sequence: TGTGCCAGCAGACATCTAAGCAATCAGCCCCAGCATTTT. This sequence encodes CASRHLSNQPQHF.

The rearrangement uses TRBV9 and TRBJ1-1; 9 nucleotides agree with TRBD1. The CDR3 runs 14 residues. The junction had 5 bases not matched to a gene; V was cut back by 5 bases and J by 3 bases. Germline CDR1 and CDR2: SGDLS and YYNGEE. The CDR3 DNA reads as TGTGCCAGCAGTCGAACAGGGGGCTACACTGAAGCTTTCTTT. Its protein product is CASSRTGGYTEAFF.

This chain joins TRBV6-4 and TRBJ2-5; the match to TRBD2 covers 13 bases. The CDR3 extends over 18 amino acids. The ends lost 6 bases at V and 5 bases at J; junction bases unmatched: 15. CDR1 is MRHNA and CDR2 is SNTAGT in the germline V gene. CDR3 in amino acids: CASSRARTSGRSGETQYF. CDR3 coding DNA: TGTGCCAGCAGCCGCGCACGGACTAGCGGGAGATCTGGGGAGACCCAGTACTTC.